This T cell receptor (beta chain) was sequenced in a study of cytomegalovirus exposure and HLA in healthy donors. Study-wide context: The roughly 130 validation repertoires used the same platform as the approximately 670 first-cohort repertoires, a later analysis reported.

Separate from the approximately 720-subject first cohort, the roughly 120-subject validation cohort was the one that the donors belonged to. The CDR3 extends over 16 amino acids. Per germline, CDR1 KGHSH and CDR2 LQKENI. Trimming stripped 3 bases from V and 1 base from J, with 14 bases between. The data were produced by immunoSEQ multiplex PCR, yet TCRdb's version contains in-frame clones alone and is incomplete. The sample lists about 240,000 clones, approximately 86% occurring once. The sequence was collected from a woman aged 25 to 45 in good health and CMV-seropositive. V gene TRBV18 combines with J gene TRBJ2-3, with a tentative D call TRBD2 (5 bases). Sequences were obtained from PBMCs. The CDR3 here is CASSPGVTGGTDTQYF. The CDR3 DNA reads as TGTGCCAGCTCACCCGGGGTGACCGGTGGCACAGATACGCAGTATTTT. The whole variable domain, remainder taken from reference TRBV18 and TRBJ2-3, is NAGVMQNPRHLVRRRGQEARLRCSPMKGHSHVYWYRQLPEEGLKFMVYLQKENIIDESGMPKERFSAEFPKEGPSILRIQQVVRGDSAAYFCASSPGVTGGTDTQYFGPGTRLTVL.